This T cell receptor beta chain emerged from a study of T-cell memory formation after mild COVID-19. UMIs and sample barcodes were carried by the TCR alpha and TCR beta cDNA libraries that 5'RACE produced using constant-segment primers. MiXCR, applied by TCRdb to the 5' RACE reads, yields one record per CDR3 protein. The table includes fewer than 250,000 distinct CDR3 sequences, roughly 15% detected once. V dropped 4 bases and J dropped 6 bases, with 16 bases sitting between them. CDR1 is SGHRS and CDR2 is YFSETQ in the germline V gene. The CDR3 is made up of 15 amino acids. Study-wide points: Balance between CD4 and CD8 was seen in clones contracting day 15 to 85, and a CD4+ lean was seen in later expanders.

In the case of this clonotype: Its antigen is currently unknown.

The gene calls are TRBV5-1 and TRBJ2-2, with D maybe TRBD1 (5 bases). This clonotype originated in an adult woman who had mild COVID-19 (a few samples of this study predate the infection). Cell type and time point are not known. The sample consisted of PBMCs or a T cell subset sorted from them (not recorded which). CDR3 sequence reads: CASSGGAPRPGELFF. The CDR3 DNA reads as TGCGCCAGCAGCGGTGGGGCCCCACGGCCCGGGGAGCTGTTTTTT.